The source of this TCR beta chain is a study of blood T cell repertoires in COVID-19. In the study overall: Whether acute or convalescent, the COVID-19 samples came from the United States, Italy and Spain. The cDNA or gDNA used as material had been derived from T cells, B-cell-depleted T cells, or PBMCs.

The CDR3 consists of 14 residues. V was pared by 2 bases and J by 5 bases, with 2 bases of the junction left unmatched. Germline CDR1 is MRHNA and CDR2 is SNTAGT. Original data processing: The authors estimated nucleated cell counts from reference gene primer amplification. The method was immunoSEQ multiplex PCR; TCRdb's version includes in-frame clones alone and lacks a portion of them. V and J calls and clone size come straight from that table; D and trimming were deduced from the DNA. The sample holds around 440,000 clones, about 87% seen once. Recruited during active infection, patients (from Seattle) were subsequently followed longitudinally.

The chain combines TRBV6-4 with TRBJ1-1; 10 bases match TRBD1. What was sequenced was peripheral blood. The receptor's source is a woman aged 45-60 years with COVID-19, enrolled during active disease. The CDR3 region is CASSDGQGGTEAFF. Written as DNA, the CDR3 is TGTGCCAGCAGTGACGGACAGGGGGGGACTGAAGCTTTCTTT.